Listed below are T cell receptor beta chains from one sample, sequenced in a study of T cells in Graves' hyperthyroidism and ophthalmopathy. A single record per CDR3 protein comes from TCRdb applying MiXCR to the multiplex PCR reads. The profile shows 500,000 or so distinct CDR3 sequences, 15% to 20% of them singletons. Sequencing was carried out using blood. These receptors all stem from a woman aged 18-35 years with Graves' ophthalmopathy. Each CDR3 is given with its conserved first and last residue. The D gene is left open where the match is weak. Clone sizes are given selectively: once, few, many, or a class where the clone is expanded.

>TRBJ2-1|TRBV12-3/TRBV12-4|many|-
CASRAWGVEQFF
TGTGCCAGCAGGGCCTGGGGGGTTGAGCAGTTCTTC
>TRBJ1-6|TRBV2|many|TRBD1
CASSRDRANNSPLHF
TGTGCCAGCAGTCGAGACAGGGCCAATAATTCACCCCTCCACTTT
>TRBJ1-5|TRBV4-3|-|-
CASSLGIRTPQHF
TGCGCCAGCAGCCTCGGGATCCGTACGCCCCAGCATTTT
>TRBJ2-7|TRBV6-1|many|-
CASRFTRDGAYEQYF
TGTGCCAGCAGATTTACCCGGGACGGTGCCTACGAGCAGTACTTC
>TRBJ2-1|TRBV4-1|few|-
CASSQDQLFHRSNEQFF
TGCGCCAGCAGCCAAGATCAACTCTTTCACAGGTCGAATGAGCAGTTCTTC
>TRBJ2-5|TRBV7-9|few|-
CASSSGVAKETQYF
TGTGCCAGCAGCTCAGGTGTTGCGAAGGAGACCCAGTACTTC
>TRBJ1-5|TRBV6-2/TRBV6-3|many|-
CASSNIRDQPQHF
TGTGCCAGCAGTAATATTAGAGATCAGCCCCAGCATTTT
>TRBJ1-2|TRBV6-5|-|TRBD1
CASSLTQGVRGYTF
TGTGCCAGCAGTTTGACCCAGGGGGTCCGTGGCTACACCTTC
>TRBJ1-1|TRBV5-6|-|-
CASSLAPDLTEAFF
TGTGCCAGCAGCTTGGCGCCGGACCTCACTGAAGCTTTCTTT
>TRBJ2-3|TRBV28|many|TRBD2
CASSGTSGRGTDTQYF
TGTGCCAGCAGTGGGACTAGCGGGAGAGGCACAGATACGCAGTATTTT
>TRBJ1-1|TRBV11-2|many|TRBD1
CASSAYTGDAFF
TGTGCCAGCAGCGCTTATACAGGGGATGCTTTCTTT
>TRBJ2-5|TRBV30|many|-
CAWAGQWNQETQYF
TGTGCCTGGGCCGGACAGTGGAACCAAGAGACCCAGTACTTC
>TRBJ1-4|TRBV5-6|many|TRBD1
CASSRQGAQAEKLFF
TGTGCCAGCAGTCGACAGGGGGCGCAGGCTGAAAAACTGTTTTTT
>TRBJ2-1|TRBV9|-|TRBD2
CASSSRLAGGGYNEQFF
TGTGCCAGCAGCTCCCGACTAGCGGGAGGGGGATACAATGAGCAGTTCTTC
>TRBJ1-1|TRBV19|many|TRBD1
CASKGQGWAAEAFF
TGTGCCAGTAAAGGACAGGGATGGGCCGCTGAAGCTTTCTTT
>TRBJ2-7|TRBV5-1|many|TRBD2
CASSSRTSFSYEQYF
TGCGCCAGCAGCTCCCGGACTAGCTTCTCCTACGAGCAGTACTTC
>TRBJ2-1|TRBV28|-|TRBD2
CASSRPGLAGVHEQFF
TGTGCCAGCAGTCGTCCGGGACTAGCGGGAGTACATGAGCAGTTCTTC
>TRBJ1-5|TRBV5-5|-|TRBD1
CASSGQAYSNQPQHF
TGTGCCAGCAGCGGACAGGCTTATAGCAATCAGCCCCAGCATTTT
>TRBJ2-7|TRBV28|many|-
CASSLSLGTVSSYEQYF
TGTGCCAGCAGTTTATCTTTAGGGACGGTGAGCTCCTACGAGCAGTACTTC
>TRBJ1-1|TRBV2|many|-
CASSADSTEAFF
TGTGCCAGCAGCGCGGACAGCACTGAAGCTTTCTTT
>TRBJ2-1|TRBV13|many|-
CASSLRVRGWDEQFF
TGTGCCAGCAGCTTAAGGGTCCGCGGATGGGATGAGCAGTTCTTC
>TRBJ2-1|TRBV4-3|-|-
CASGQIFPGYNEQFF
TGCGCCAGCGGCCAGATCTTCCCCGGCTACAATGAGCAGTTCTTC
>TRBJ1-2|TRBV29-1|-|-
CSVERGEDYGYTF
TGCAGCGTTGAACGGGGCGAAGACTATGGCTACACCTTC
>TRBJ1-2|TRBV20-1|-|-
CSARTQENYGYTF
TGCAGTGCTAGAACCCAGGAGAACTATGGCTACACCTTC